Following are 2 T cell receptor beta chains from one sample sequenced in a study of response to subunit inactivated influenza vaccine. TCRdb used MiXCR to reprocess the RT-PCR reads, holding one entry per CDR3 protein. The table records some 500,000 distinct CDR3 sequences, 16% of them present only once. The sample in question was CD4+ T cells sorted from PBMCs, obtained less than 30 months after vaccination. The receptors shown here come from a man in his fifties or sixties who received an inactivated influenza vaccine.

This rearrangement joins TRBV5-6 to TRBJ2-7; D is undetermined. Trimming shortened V by 4 bases and J by 3 bases, and 14 bases separated the two germline ends. The CDR3 consists of 14 residues. In germline, CDR1 is SGHDT, CDR2 YYEEEE. This CDR3 is CASSPGLLCYEQYF. For the CDR3, the DNA is TGTGCCAGCAGCCCCGGGCTTCTCTGCTACGAGCAGTACTTC. The full variable domain, its missing parts supplied by reference TRBV5-6 and TRBJ2-7, is DAGVTQSPTHLIKTRGQQVTLRCSPKSGHDTVSWYQQALGQGPQFIFQYYEEEERQRGNFPDRFSGHQFPNYSSELNVNALLLGDSALYLCASSPGLLCYEQYFGPGTRLTVT.

The J gene is TRBJ1-2, the V gene TRBV6-1; D remains unclear. Trimming removed 1 base at V and 7 bases at J, with 7 bases between. Germline V gene data show CDR1 as MNHNS and CDR2 as SASEGT. The length of the CDR3 is 12 residues. The CDR3 region is CASSEGFSGYTF. CDR3 DNA: TGTGCCAGCAGTGAAGGGTTTTCTGGCTACACCTTC.